The clone carrying this TCR beta chain was detected ten times or more. The antigen remains undetermined. This sample is part of a study of metastatic and nonmetastatic thyroid tumors. None of the patients had undergone any treatment ahead of thyroid surgery. Study results and limitations: It was reported that TCR beta diversity was significantly higher in malignant thyroid tumors than benign nodules, in blood and tumor.

TCRdb called clones again from the PCR reads with MiXCR. The data contain about 24,000 clones, around 21% of them singletons. Germline V CDR1 and CDR2: DFQATT, SNEGSKA (reference sequence). There are 14 residues in the CDR3. J was trimmed by 3 bases and V by 6 bases; bases with no gene match: 9. This sequence joins TRBV20-1 and TRBJ1-2, with 8 bases matching TRBD1. The clonotype comes from a male donor with papillary thyroid cancer or a benign thyroid nodule (not recorded which). Some clones in this sample may be carry-over from other donors' samples. Sequencing was done on a sample of blood. The chain's CDR3 is CSALSGGLHYGYTF. The CDR3 nucleotides read TGCAGTGCCCTCTCAGGGGGCCTGCACTATGGCTACACCTTC.